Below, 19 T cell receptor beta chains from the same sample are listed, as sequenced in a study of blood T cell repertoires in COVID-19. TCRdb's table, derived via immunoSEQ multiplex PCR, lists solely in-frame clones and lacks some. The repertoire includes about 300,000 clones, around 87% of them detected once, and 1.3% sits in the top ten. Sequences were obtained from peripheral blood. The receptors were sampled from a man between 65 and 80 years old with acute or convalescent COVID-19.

CDR3 sequence: CASSYLASSYNEQFF. In nucleotides, the CDR3 is TGTGCCAGCAGCTATCTCGCGAGCTCCTACAATGAGCAGTTCTTC. V and J are TRBV7-8 and TRBJ2-1; D gene unclear. Between the trimmed V and J ends, which lost 4 bases and 0 bases, there was a span of 10 bases. Germline V lookup: CDR1 SGHVS, CDR2 FQNEAQ. CDR3 length equals 15 residues.

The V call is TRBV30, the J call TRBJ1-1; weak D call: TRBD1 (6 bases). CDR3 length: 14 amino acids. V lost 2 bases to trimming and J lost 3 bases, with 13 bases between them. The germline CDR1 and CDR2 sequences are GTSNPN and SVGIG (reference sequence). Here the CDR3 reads CAWSPGPGDTEAFF. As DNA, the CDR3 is TGTGCCTGGAGTCCGGGCCCAGGGGACACTGAAGCTTTCTTT.

The CDR3 DNA reads TGCGCCAGCAGCCAAGAATGGCTGTCCTATAATTCACCCCTCCACTTT. This gives the protein CASSQEWLSYNSPLHF. This rearrangement joins TRBV4-3 to TRBJ1-6; D is undetermined. This CDR3 is 16 amino acids long. The V and J ends lost 0 bases and 1 base respectively, with 7 bases between them. Germline V lookup: CDR1 LGHNA, CDR2 YSLEER.

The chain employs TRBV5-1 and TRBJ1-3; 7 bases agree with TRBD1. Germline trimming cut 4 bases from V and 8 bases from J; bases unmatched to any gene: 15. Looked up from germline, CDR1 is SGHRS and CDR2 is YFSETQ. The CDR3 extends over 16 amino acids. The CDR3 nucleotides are TGCGCCAGCAGCCCCGGGACAGTGGGCCTTACAGACACCATATATTTT. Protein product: CASSPGTVGLTDTIYF.

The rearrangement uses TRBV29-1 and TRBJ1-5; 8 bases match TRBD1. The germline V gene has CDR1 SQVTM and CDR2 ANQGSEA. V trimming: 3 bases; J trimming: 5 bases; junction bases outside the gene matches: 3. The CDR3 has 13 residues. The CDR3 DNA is TGCAGCGTTGAGCAGGGGGCTGATCAGCCCCAGCATTTT. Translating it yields CSVEQGADQPQHF.

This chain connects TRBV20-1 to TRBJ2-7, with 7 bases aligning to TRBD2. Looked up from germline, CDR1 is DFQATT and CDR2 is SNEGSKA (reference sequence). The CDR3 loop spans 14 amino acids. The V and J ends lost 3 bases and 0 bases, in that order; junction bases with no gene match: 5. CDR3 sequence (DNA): TGCAGTGCTAGTCGCAGCGGGGTCTCCTACGAGCAGTACTTC. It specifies CSASRSGVSYEQYF.

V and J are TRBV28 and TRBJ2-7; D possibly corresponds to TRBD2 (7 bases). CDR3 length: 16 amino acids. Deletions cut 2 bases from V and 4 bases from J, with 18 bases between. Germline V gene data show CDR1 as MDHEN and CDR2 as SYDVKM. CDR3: CASSLGPRGGRYEQYF. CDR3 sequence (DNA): TGTGCCAGCAGTTTAGGGCCGAGGGGGGGGCGTTACGAGCAGTACTTC.

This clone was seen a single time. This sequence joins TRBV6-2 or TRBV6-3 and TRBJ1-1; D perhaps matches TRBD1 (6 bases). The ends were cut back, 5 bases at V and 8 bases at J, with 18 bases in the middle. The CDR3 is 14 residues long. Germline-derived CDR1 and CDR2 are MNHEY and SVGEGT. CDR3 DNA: TGTGCCAGCAGTGAGAATGGACAGCTGGGGGAAGCTTTCTTT. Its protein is CASSENGQLGEAFF.

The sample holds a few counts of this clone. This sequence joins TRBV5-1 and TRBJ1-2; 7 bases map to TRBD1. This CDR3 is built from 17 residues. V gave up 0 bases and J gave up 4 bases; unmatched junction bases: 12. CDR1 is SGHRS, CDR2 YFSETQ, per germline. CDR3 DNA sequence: TGCGCCAGCAGCTTGGCCTCCGGGAGACAGGGCATCTATGGCTACACCTTC. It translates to CASSLASGRQGIYGYTF.

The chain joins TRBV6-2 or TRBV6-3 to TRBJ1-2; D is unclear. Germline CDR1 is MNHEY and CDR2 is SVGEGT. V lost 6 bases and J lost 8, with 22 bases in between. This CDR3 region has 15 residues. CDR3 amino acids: CASSIDWTYTGGYTF. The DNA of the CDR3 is TGTGCCAGCAGCATAGACTGGACGTACACGGGGGGCTACACCTTC.

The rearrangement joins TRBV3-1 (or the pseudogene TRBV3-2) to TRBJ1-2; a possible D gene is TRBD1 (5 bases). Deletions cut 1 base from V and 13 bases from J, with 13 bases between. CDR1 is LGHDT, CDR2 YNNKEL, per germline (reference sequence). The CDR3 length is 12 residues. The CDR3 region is CASSQGKGPRTF. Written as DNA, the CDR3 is TGTGCCAGCAGCCAAGGCAAGGGGCCCCGCACCTTC.

In DNA, the CDR3 is TGCGCCAGCAGCCCCGGTACCGGAGGTAGTGAGCAGTTCTTC. Protein sequence: CASSPGTGGSEQFF. The rearrangement links TRBV5-1 to TRBJ2-1, with D tentatively TRBD2 (5 bases). The germline V gene encodes CDR1 SGHRS and CDR2 YFSETQ. Trimming removed 4 bases at V and 9 bases at J, with 17 bases between. This CDR3 is 14 amino acids long.

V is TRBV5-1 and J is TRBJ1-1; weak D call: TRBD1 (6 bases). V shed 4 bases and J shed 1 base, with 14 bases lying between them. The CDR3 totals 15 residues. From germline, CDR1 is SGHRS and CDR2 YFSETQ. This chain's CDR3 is CASSRLTGRNTEAFF. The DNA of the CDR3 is TGCGCCAGCAGCCGGCTGACAGGAAGGAACACTGAAGCTTTCTTT. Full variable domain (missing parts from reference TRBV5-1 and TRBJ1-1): KAGVTQTPRYLIKTRGQQVTLSCSPISGHRSVSWYQQTPGQGLQFLFEYFSETQRNKGNFPGRFSGRQFSNSRSEMNVSTLELGDSALYLCASSRLTGRNTEAFFGQGTRLTVV.

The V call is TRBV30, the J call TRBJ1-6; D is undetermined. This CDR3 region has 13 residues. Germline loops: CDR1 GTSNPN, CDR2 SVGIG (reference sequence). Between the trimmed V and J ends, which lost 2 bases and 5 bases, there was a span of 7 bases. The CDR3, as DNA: TGTGCCTGGAGTTACAGAAATAATTCACCCCTCCACTTT. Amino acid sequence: CAWSYRNNSPLHF.

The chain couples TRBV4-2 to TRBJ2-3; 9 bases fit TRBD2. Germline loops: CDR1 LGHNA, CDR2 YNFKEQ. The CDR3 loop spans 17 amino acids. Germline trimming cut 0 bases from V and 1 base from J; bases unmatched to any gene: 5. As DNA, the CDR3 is TGTGCCAGCAGCCAAGAACCTAGCGGGAAGCGCACAGATACGCAGTATTTT. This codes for CASSQEPSGKRTDTQYF.

The CDR3 coding sequence is TGTGCCAGCAGCCAGACGACAGGAAACAATGAGCAGTTCTTC. This codes for CASSQTTGNNEQFF. The V gene is TRBV7-3, the J gene TRBJ2-1, with D maybe TRBD1 (6 bases). V lost 5 bases and J lost 5, with 13 bases in between. The CDR3 length is 14 residues. The V gene's germline CDR1 is SGHTA and CDR2 FQGTGA.

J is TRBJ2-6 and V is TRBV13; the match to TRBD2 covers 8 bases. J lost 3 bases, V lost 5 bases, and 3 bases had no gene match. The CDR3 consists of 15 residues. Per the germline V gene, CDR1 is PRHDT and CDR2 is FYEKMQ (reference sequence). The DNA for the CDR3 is TGTGCCAGCAGCCCGGGGGGGTTTGGGGCCAACGTCCTGACTTTC. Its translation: CASSPGGFGANVLTF.

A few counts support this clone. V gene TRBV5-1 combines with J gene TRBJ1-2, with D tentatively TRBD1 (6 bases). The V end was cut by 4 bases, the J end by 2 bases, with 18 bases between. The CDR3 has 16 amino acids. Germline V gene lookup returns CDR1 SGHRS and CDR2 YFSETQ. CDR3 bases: TGCGCCAGCAGCCCCCATATCGACACAGGGAACTATGGCTACACCTTC. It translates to CASSPHIDTGNYGYTF.

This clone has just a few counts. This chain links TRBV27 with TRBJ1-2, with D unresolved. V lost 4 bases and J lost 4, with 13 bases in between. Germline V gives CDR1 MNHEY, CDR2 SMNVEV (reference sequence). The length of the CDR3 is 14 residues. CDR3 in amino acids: CASSSGKESYGYTF. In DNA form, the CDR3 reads TGTGCCAGCAGTTCAGGTAAAGAGAGCTATGGCTACACCTTC.